This T cell receptor (beta chain) comes out of a study of technical replicates of blood from several donors. The data were produced by immunoSEQ multiplex PCR, yet TCRdb's version contains in-frame clones alone and is incomplete. Counted here are around 100,000 clones, 85% to 95% occurring once; the ten biggest clones make up around 0.3%. The sequencing sample was made of T cells isolated from PBMCs. The sequence was collected from a human donor in good health.

Written as DNA, the CDR3 is TGTGCCAGCAGCGCGACAGGGTGGGAGACCCAGTACTTC. Translation: CASSATGWETQYF. This chain uses TRBV2 with TRBJ2-5, with 7 bases aligning to TRBD1. Germline CDR1 reads SNHLY; CDR2 reads FYNNEI. The CDR3 covers 13 residues. V was clipped by 6 bases and J by 5 bases; unmatched bases: 6.